One and the same sample provided the 30 T cell receptor beta chains below, sequenced in a study of beta chain features in type 1 diabetes. Expressed TCRB transcripts were sequenced because the entire RNA isolate underwent reverse transcription. Generated by immunoSEQ multiplex PCR, the TCRdb table keeps only in-frame clones and is missing some. The sample has more than 300,000 clones, over 9.5% seen once; the top ten hold roughly 0.017%. Sequencing was carried out using naive CD4+ T cells from blood. These receptors all stem from a young man in good health.

This clone was observed a few times. This chain connects TRBV18 to TRBJ2-1; 9 bases are a match to TRBD2. V lost 3 bases and J lost 3; bases outside the gene matches: 6. Germline assignment: CDR1 KGHSH and CDR2 LQKENI. The CDR3 runs 16 residues. CDR3 bases: TGTGCCAGCTCACCCGCGGGAGGGAACAACTACAATGAGCAGTTCTTC. This encodes CASSPAGGNNYNEQFF.

The CDR3 region has the DNA TGCGCCAGCAGCTTAGGGGGTGTCTTCGACGAGCAGTACTTC. It translates to CASSLGGVFDEQYF. The V call is TRBV5-1, the J call TRBJ2-7, with TRBD1 as a possible D gene (6 bases). The CDR3 is 14 amino acids. Per the germline V gene, CDR1 is SGHRS and CDR2 is YFSETQ. Deletions cut 2 bases from V and 5 bases from J, with 14 bases between. The entire variable domain, with the rest obtained from reference TRBV5-1 and TRBJ2-7, is as follows: KAGVTQTPRYLIKTRGQQVTLSCSPISGHRSVSWYQQTPGQGLQFLFEYFSETQRNKGNFPGRFSGRQFSNSRSEMNVSTLELGDSALYLCASSLGGVFDEQYFGPGTRLTVT.

The sample holds a few counts of this clone. The gene calls are TRBV2 and TRBJ2-3; 10 nucleotides agree with TRBD1. The CDR3 has 16 residues. Germline values: CDR1 SNHLY, CDR2 FYNNEI. J was trimmed by 2 bases and V by 6 bases; bases with no gene match: 8. CDR3 DNA sequence: TGTGCCAGCAGGTTCGACAGGGGGCCCAACACAGATACGCAGTATTTT. Encoded protein: CASRFDRGPNTDTQYF.

The gene calls are TRBV6-5 and TRBJ2-1, with D unclear. Trimming removed 4 bases from V and 9 bases from J, with 10 bases in between. Germline CDR1 MNHEY, CDR2 SVGAGI. The CDR3 runs to 12 residues. The CDR3 spells CASSSQVGEQFF. CDR3 DNA sequence: TGTGCCAGCAGTTCCCAGGTGGGTGAGCAGTTCTTC.

The table lists this clone with a few counts. The chain uses TRBV5-8 and TRBJ2-7, with 7 bases that match TRBD1. The CDR3 is made up of 13 amino acids. Per germline, CDR1 SGHTS and CDR2 YDEGEE. With V trimmed by 5 bases and J by 2 bases, 4 bases remained unmatched. Here the CDR3 DNA reads TGTGCCAGCAGGTACGGGACAGCCTACGAGCAGTACTTC. It translates to CASRYGTAYEQYF.

The chain links TRBV2 to TRBJ2-3; TRBD2 aligns across 10 bases. The ends lost 2 bases at V and 13 bases at J; junction bases unmatched: 9. Per the germline V gene, CDR1 is SNHLY and CDR2 is FYNNEI. The CDR3 is 14 residues long. The CDR3: CASSELSSGSQEYF. The CDR3 DNA is TGTGCCAGCAGTGAATTGTCTAGCGGGAGTCAGGAGTATTTT. Full variable domain (missing parts from reference TRBV2 and TRBJ2-3): EPEVTQTPSHQVTQMGQEVILRCVPISNHLYFYWYRQILGQKVEFLVSFYNNEISEKSEIFDDQFSVERPDGSNFTLKIRSTKLEDSAMYFCASSELSSGSQEYFGPGTRLTVL.

The chain recombines TRBV29-1 with TRBJ2-7; 8 bases are a match to TRBD1. The CDR3 spans 13 residues. V shed 6 bases, J shed 3 bases, and the junction held 7 bases outside the gene matches. CDR1 and CDR2 (germline): SQVTM, ANQGSEA. The CDR3 DNA is TGCAGCGTGGGCCGGGACAGGCTCTACGAGCAGTACTTC. As protein: CSVGRDRLYEQYF.

The genes are TRBV19 and TRBJ1-1; TRBD1 matches at 7 bases. The CDR3 is 14 residues long. CDR1 and CDR2 from the germline V gene are LNHDA and SQIVND (reference sequence). V lost 9 bases, J lost 4 bases, and 11 bases stayed unmatched. This CDR3 is CASRRGLGVTEAFF. CDR3 nucleotides: TGTGCCAGCCGCAGGGGGTTAGGTGTCACTGAAGCTTTCTTT. The whole variable domain, remainder taken from reference TRBV19 and TRBJ1-1, is DGGITQSPKYLFRKEGQNVTLSCEQNLNHDAMYWYRQDPGQGLRLIYYSQIVNDFQKGDIAEGYSVSREKKESFPLTVTSAQKNPTAFYLCASRRGLGVTEAFFGQGTRLTVV.

CDR3 region: CAWTKRPSDEQFF. The CDR3, as DNA: TGTGCCTGGACTAAGCGACCCTCGGATGAGCAGTTCTTC. This sequence joins TRBV30 and TRBJ2-1; D remains unclear. This CDR3 region has 13 residues. With 4 bases removed from V and 8 bases from J, the gap between germline ends came to 15 bases. Germline V gene lookup returns CDR1 GTSNPN and CDR2 SVGIG (reference sequence).

The chain uses TRBV28 and TRBJ2-7; 8 bases line up with TRBD1. This CDR3 is 16 amino acids long. The junction had 8 bases not matched to a gene; V was cut back by 4 bases and J by 0 bases. Germline CDR1 is MDHEN and CDR2 is SYDVKM. The CDR3 DNA reads as TGTGCCAGCAGTTCTTATGGGGGGACAGGCTCCTACGAGCAGTACTTC. Protein sequence: CASSSYGGTGSYEQYF.

This clone has only a few counts. The rearrangement joins TRBV9 to TRBJ2-7; 7 bases line up with TRBD1. CDR3 length equals 14 residues. CDR1 SGDLS and CDR2 YYNGEE come from the germline V gene. Germline trimming cut 2 bases from V and 0 bases from J; bases unmatched to any gene: 2. CDR3 DNA sequence: TGTGCCAGCAGCGTCGGACAGGTCTCCTACGAGCAGTACTTC. Translating gives CASSVGQVSYEQYF.

This clone was found a few times. In DNA form, the CDR3 reads TGTGCCAGCAGTTTGGGGGGTAGGGCGCGACAGCCCCAGCATTTT. Translating gives CASSLGGRARQPQHF. This chain joins TRBV2 and TRBJ1-5, with D possibly matching TRBD1 (5 bases). The ends were cut back, 5 bases at V and 7 bases at J, with 18 bases in the middle. The CDR3 runs to 15 residues. Germline V lookup: CDR1 SNHLY, CDR2 FYNNEI. The full variable domain, completed using reference TRBV2 and TRBJ1-5, is EPEVTQTPSHQVTQMGQEVILRCVPISNHLYFYWYRQILGQKVEFLVSFYNNEISEKSEIFDDQFSVERPDGSNFTLKIRSTKLEDSAMYFCASSLGGRARQPQHFGDGTRLSIL.

This chain links TRBV9 with TRBJ2-2, with 12 bases that match TRBD2. J lost 7 bases, V lost 3 bases, and 7 bases had no gene match. Germline V gene sequence: CDR1 SGDLS, CDR2 YYNGEE. This CDR3 is built from 16 residues. CDR3 region: CASSALAGGPSGELFF. For the CDR3, the DNA is TGTGCCAGCAGCGCTCTAGCGGGGGGGCCAAGCGGGGAGCTGTTTTTT. The complete variable domain, with remaining parts taken from reference TRBV9 and TRBJ2-2, reads DSGVTQTPKHLITATGQRVTLRCSPRSGDLSVYWYQQSLDQGLQFLIQYYNGEERAKGNILERFSAQQFPDLHSELNLSSLELGDSALYFCASSALAGGPSGELFFGEGSRLTVL.

The V gene is TRBV4-1, the J gene TRBJ1-3, with 7 bases lining up with TRBD1. V lost 7 bases, J lost 3 bases, and 9 bases stayed unmatched. The germline gives CDR1 MGHRA, CDR2 YSYEKL. This CDR3 region has 15 residues. CDR3 loop: CASKGAGTNGNTIYF. The DNA for the CDR3 is TGCGCCAGCAAGGGGGCCGGGACAAATGGAAACACCATATATTTT.

The J gene is TRBJ2-5, the V gene TRBV19; weak D call: TRBD1 (7 bases). Germline V CDR1 and CDR2: LNHDA, SQIVND (reference sequence). This CDR3 comprises 14 residues. Trimming stripped 3 bases from V and 3 bases from J, with 11 bases between. In DNA form, the CDR3 reads TGTGCCAGTAGTATGCGCAGGGGGGAAGAGACCCAGTACTTC. It specifies CASSMRRGEETQYF.

A few counts support this clone. The chain uses TRBV5-6 and TRBJ1-1, with 11 bases matching TRBD1. V lost 5 bases, J lost 4 bases, and 7 bases stayed unmatched. The length of the CDR3 is 15 residues. Germline V gene sequence: CDR1 SGHDT, CDR2 YYEEEE. The DNA for the CDR3 is TGTGCCAGCAGGTGGACAGGGGGCGCGGGCACTGAAGCTTTCTTT. Translating gives CASRWTGGAGTEAFF.

The chain joins TRBV9 to TRBJ2-2; tentative D call: TRBD1 (6 bases). This CDR3 is built from 14 residues. Trimming took 5 bases from V and 5 from J, leaving 13 bases between them. Germline assignment: CDR1 SGDLS and CDR2 YYNGEE. The CDR3 DNA sequence: TGTGCCAGCAGACGGACAGTCCTGACCGGGGAGCTGTTTTTT. Protein: CASRRTVLTGELFF.

This clone has just a few counts. The chain employs TRBV9 and TRBJ1-4; a possible D gene is TRBD1 (6 bases). Germline V gene lookup returns CDR1 SGDLS and CDR2 YYNGEE. V lost 0 bases to trimming and J lost 7 bases, with 10 bases between them. The CDR3 loop spans 14 amino acids. CDR3 sequence: CASSVEGGPEKLFF. CDR3 in DNA: TGTGCCAGCAGCGTAGAAGGGGGTCCTGAAAAACTGTTTTTT.

This chain links TRBV6-5 with TRBJ2-4; D is possibly TRBD2 (5 bases). Per germline, CDR1 MNHEY and CDR2 SVGAGI. The CDR3 consists of 14 residues. Trimming pared 2 bases from V and 2 bases from J, leaving 7 bases between. For the CDR3, the DNA is TGTGCCAGCAGTTACGGCGGGTCCAAAAACATTCAGTACTTC. Translating it yields CASSYGGSKNIQYF.

As regards this clone: Other DNA sequences in this sample translate to the same CDR3. The chain couples TRBV5-1 to TRBJ2-5, with D possibly being TRBD1 (5 bases). This CDR3 is built from 13 residues. CDR1 and CDR2 (germline): SGHRS, YFSETQ. Between the trimmed V and J ends, which lost 0 bases and 5 bases, there was a span of 8 bases. The CDR3 is CASSLGGLETQYF. The CDR3 coding sequence is TGCGCCAGCAGCTTGGGGGGCCTCGAGACCCAGTACTTC.

This clone was recorded a few times. This sequence joins TRBV2 and TRBJ1-1; D is possibly TRBD1 (5 bases). The CDR3 has 13 residues. CDR1 is SNHLY, CDR2 FYNNEI, per germline. Deletions cut 5 bases from V and 7 bases from J, with 14 bases between. The DNA for the CDR3 is TGTGCCAGCAGTACGTCCGGGACTGATGAAGCTTTCTTT. Translated: CASSTSGTDEAFF.

This clone was recorded a few times. This chain joins TRBV5-4 and TRBJ2-1; 9 nucleotides align to TRBD2. Trimming cost V 0 bases and J 4 bases; bases outside gene matches: 8. Per germline, CDR1 SGHNT and CDR2 YYREEE (reference sequence). The CDR3 runs to 17 residues. The chain's CDR3 is CASSLVSGGARYNEQFF. In DNA, the CDR3 is TGTGCCAGCAGCTTGGTTAGCGGGGGAGCTAGGTACAATGAGCAGTTCTTC.

The genes are TRBV20-1 and TRBJ2-1; maybe TRBD2 (6 bases). This CDR3 is 11 amino acids long. CDR1 is DFQATT, CDR2 SNEGSKA, per germline (reference sequence). Trimming removed 6 bases from V and 12 bases from J, with 15 bases in between. As DNA, the CDR3 is TGCAGTGCAGAACGGGGGTTACGGCAGTTCTTC. Protein product: CSAERGLRQFF.

This clone has a handful of counts. The sample contains more than one DNA sequence encoding this CDR3. The V gene is TRBV18, the J gene TRBJ2-3; 7 bases align to TRBD1. With V trimmed by 1 base and J by 0 bases, 1 base remained unmatched. Looked up from germline, CDR1 is KGHSH and CDR2 is LQKENI. The CDR3 has 15 amino acids. CDR3 coding DNA: TGTGCCAGCTCACCACGGGACAGAAGCACAGATACGCAGTATTTT. Translation gives CASSPRDRSTDTQYF.

This chain connects TRBV19 to TRBJ2-1; weak D call: TRBD1 (6 bases). V was trimmed by 5 bases and J by 8 bases, leaving 10 bases between them. Germline CDR1 is LNHDA and CDR2 is SQIVND (reference sequence). The CDR3 spans 12 residues. This chain's CDR3 is CASSQGLDEQFF. DNA for the CDR3: TGTGCCAGTAGTCAGGGGTTGGATGAGCAGTTCTTC.

This chain uses TRBV5-6 with TRBJ2-7, with TRBD1 matching over 8 bases. Germline lookup yields CDR1 SGHDT and CDR2 YYEEEE. V dropped 0 bases and J dropped 3; count of bases not matched to a gene: 2. This CDR3 has 14 residues. Here the CDR3 DNA reads TGTGCCAGCAGCTTGGGGACAGGGTACTACGAGCAGTACTTC. Translated: CASSLGTGYYEQYF.

This clone appeared a few times. CDR3 region: CAWSGNRGSPLHF. The CDR3 DNA reads TGTGCCTGGAGTGGTAACAGGGGTTCCCCCCTCCACTTT. The genes are TRBV30 and TRBJ1-6; the match to TRBD1 covers 7 bases. Germline CDR1 reads GTSNPN; CDR2 reads SVGIG (reference sequence). V was clipped by 1 base and J by 13 bases; unmatched bases: 7. This CDR3 spans 13 amino acids. Complete variable domain (other parts from reference TRBV30 and TRBJ1-6): SQTIHQWPATLVQPVGSPLSLECTVEGTSNPNLYWYRQAAGRGLQLLFYSVGIGQISSEVPQNLSASRPQDRQFILSSKKLLLSDSGFYLCAWSGNRGSPLHFGNGTRLTVT.

This clone was detected a few times. V is TRBV2 and J is TRBJ2-3; D is perhaps TRBD1 (6 bases). The germline CDR1 and CDR2 sequences are SNHLY and FYNNEI. The V end lost 4 bases, the J end lost 1 base, and 12 bases lay between the germline ends. This CDR3 region has 15 residues. The CDR3 reads CASSGTGTGTDTQYF. CDR3 DNA: TGTGCCAGCAGTGGTACAGGGACCGGCACAGATACGCAGTATTTT.

The V and J genes are TRBV19 and TRBJ2-1; the D gene is possibly TRBD2 (6 bases). V lost 5 bases to trimming and J lost 5 bases, with 13 bases between them. Germline V gene lookup returns CDR1 LNHDA and CDR2 SQIVND (reference sequence). The CDR3 consists of 14 residues. The chain's CDR3 is CASSFGGLHNEQFF. The CDR3 DNA reads as TGTGCCAGTAGTTTTGGGGGACTTCACAATGAGCAGTTCTTC.

The genes are TRBV18 and TRBJ1-1; 7 positions agree with TRBD1. From germline, CDR1 is KGHSH and CDR2 LQKENI. The ends lost 4 bases at V and 1 base at J; junction bases unmatched: 9. This CDR3 has 16 amino acids. CDR3 sequence reads: CASSRTSGTANTEAFF. For the CDR3, the DNA is TGTGCCAGCTCACGTACCTCCGGGACAGCGAACACTGAAGCTTTCTTT.